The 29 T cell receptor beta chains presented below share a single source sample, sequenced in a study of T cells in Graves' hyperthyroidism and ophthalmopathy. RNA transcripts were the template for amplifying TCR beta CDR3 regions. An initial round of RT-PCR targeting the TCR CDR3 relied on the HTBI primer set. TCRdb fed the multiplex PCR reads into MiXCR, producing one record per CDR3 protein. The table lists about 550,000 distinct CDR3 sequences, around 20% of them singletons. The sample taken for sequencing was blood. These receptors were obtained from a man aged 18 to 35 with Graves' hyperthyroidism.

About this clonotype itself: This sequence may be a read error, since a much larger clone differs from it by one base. CDR3 loop: CASRDYTHEQYF. The CDR3 DNA is TGTGCCAGCAGAGACTATACCCACGAGCAGTACTTC. V and J are TRBV6-7 and TRBJ2-7, with D possibly TRBD2 on 5 matching bases. TRBV6-7 is recorded as an ORF, its role being uncertain. Between the trimmed V and J ends, which lost 6 bases and 5 bases, there was a span of 11 bases. The CDR3 has 12 residues.

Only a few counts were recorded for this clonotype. This CDR3 reads CASSLAKGGSYEQYF. The CDR3 DNA sequence: TGTGCCAGCAGTTTAGCTAAGGGCGGGAGCTACGAGCAGTACTTC. This chain links TRBV28 with TRBJ2-7, with 7 bases identical to TRBD2. The CDR3 spans 15 residues. V trimming: 2 bases; J trimming: 3 bases; junction bases outside the gene matches: 7. Germline V CDR1 and CDR2: MDHEN, SYDVKM.

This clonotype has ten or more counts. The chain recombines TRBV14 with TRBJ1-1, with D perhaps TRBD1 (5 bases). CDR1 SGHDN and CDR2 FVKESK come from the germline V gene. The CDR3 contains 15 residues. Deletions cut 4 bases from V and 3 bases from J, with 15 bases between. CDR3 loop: CASSRRRVLDTEAFF. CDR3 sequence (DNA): TGTGCCAGCAGCCGACGCAGGGTCTTGGACACTGAAGCTTTCTTT.

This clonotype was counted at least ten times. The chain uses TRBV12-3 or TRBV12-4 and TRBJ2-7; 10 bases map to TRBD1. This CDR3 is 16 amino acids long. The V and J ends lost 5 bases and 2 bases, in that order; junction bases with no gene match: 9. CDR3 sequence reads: CASSLSGTGVTYEQYF. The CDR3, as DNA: TGTGCCAGCAGTCTATCCGGGACAGGGGTGACCTACGAGCAGTACTTC.

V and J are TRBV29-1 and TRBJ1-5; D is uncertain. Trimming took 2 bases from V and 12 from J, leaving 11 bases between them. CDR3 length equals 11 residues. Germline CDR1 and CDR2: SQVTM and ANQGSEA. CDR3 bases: TGCAGCGTTGAAAGTGCGGGTCACCAGCATTTT. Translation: CSVESAGHQHF.

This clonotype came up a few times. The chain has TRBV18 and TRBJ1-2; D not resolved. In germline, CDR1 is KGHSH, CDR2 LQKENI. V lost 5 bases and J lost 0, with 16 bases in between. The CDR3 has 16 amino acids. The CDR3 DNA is TGTGCCAGCTCATACCGGGAGCGGGATACTAACTATGGCTACACCTTC. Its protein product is CASSYRERDTNYGYTF.

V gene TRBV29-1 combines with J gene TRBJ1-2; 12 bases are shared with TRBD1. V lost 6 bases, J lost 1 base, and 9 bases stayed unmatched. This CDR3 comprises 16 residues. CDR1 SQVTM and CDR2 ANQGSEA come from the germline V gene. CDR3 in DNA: TGCAGCGTCTCCGGGACAGGGGGCGCAGATAACTATGGCTACACCTTC. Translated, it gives CSVSGTGGADNYGYTF.

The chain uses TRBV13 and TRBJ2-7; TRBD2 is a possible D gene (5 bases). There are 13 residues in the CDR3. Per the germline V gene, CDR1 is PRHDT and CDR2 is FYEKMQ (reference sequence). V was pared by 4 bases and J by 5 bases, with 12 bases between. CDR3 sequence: CASSSRLRDEQYF. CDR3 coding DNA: TGTGCCAGCAGCTCCCGCCTGAGGGACGAGCAGTACTTC. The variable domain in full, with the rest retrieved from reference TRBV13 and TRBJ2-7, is AAGVIQSPRHLIKEKRETATLKCYPIPRHDTVYWYQQGPGQDPQFLISFYEKMQSDKGSIPDRFSAQQFSDYHSELNMSSLELGDSALYFCASSSRLRDEQYFGPGTRLTVT.

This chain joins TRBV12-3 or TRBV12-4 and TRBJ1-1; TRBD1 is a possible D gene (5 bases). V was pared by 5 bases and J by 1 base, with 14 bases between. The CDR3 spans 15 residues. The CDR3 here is CASSGGRGKNTEAFF. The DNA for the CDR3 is TGTGCCAGCAGTGGGGGACGGGGAAAGAACACTGAAGCTTTCTTT.

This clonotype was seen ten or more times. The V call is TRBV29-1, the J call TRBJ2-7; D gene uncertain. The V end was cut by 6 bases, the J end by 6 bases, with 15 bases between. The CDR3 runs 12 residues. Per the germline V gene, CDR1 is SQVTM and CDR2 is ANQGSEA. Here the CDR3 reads CSVPDGTGEQYF. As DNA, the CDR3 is TGCAGCGTACCCGACGGAACGGGCGAGCAGTACTTC.

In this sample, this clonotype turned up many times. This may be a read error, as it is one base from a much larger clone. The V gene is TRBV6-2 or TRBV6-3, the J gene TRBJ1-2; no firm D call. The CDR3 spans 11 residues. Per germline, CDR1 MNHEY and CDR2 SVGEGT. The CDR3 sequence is CASSFGYGHTF. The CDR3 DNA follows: TGTGCCAGCAGTTTTGGCTATGGCCACACCTTC.

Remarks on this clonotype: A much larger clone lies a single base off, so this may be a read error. The CDR3: CASSEFAYLPGYTF. The CDR3 DNA reads TGTGCCAGCAGTGAATTTGCCTATCTTCCCGGCTACACCTTC. The J gene is TRBJ1-2, the V gene TRBV6-1; no reliable D call. This CDR3 region has 14 residues. Germline V gene sequence: CDR1 MNHNS, CDR2 SASEGT. V was trimmed by 2 bases and J by 8 bases, leaving 15 bases between them.

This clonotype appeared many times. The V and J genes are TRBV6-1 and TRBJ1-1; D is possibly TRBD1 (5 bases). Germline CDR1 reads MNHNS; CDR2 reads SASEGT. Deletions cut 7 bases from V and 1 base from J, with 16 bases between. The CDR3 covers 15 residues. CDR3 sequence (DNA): TGTGCCAGCACGGGACCGTCCCTAACGAACACTGAAGCTTTCTTT. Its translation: CASTGPSLTNTEAFF.

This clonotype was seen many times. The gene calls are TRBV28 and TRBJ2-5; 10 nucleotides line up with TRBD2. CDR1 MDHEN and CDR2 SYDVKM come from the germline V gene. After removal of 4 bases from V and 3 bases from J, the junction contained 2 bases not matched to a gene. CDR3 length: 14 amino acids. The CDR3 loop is CASSSGLAEETQYF. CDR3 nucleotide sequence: TGTGCCAGCAGTTCCGGACTAGCGGAAGAGACCCAGTACTTC.

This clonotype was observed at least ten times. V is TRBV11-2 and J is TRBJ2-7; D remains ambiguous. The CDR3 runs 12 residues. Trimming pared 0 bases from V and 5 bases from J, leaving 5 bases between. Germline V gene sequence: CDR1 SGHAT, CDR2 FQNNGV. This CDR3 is CASSLDLHEQYF. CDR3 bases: TGTGCCAGCAGCTTAGACTTGCACGAGCAGTACTTC.

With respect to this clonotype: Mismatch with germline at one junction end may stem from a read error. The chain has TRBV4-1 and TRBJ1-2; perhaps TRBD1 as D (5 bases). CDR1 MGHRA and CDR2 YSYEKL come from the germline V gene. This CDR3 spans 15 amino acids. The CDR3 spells CAISQGPGGGDGYTF. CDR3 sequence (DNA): TGCGCCATCAGCCAAGGCCCCGGGGGGGGTGATGGCTACACCTTC.

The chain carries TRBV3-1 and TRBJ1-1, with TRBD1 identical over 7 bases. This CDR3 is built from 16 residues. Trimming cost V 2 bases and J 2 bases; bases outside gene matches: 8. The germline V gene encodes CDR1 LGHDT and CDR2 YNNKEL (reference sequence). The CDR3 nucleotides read TGTGCCAGCAGCCAAAGGCCGGGACAGATAAACACTGAAGCTTTCTTT. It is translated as CASSQRPGQINTEAFF.

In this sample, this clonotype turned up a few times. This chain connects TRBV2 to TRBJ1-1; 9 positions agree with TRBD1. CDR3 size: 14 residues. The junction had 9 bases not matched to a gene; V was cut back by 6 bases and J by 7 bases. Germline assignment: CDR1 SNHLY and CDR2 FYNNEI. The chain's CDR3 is CASRGDRAVGEAFF. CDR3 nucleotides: TGTGCCAGCAGGGGGGACAGGGCGGTCGGTGAAGCTTTCTTT.

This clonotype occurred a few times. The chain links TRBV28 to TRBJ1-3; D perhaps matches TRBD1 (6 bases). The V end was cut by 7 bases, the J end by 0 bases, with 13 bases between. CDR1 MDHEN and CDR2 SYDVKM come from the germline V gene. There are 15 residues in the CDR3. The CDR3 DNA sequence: TGTGCCAGCATTTGGAACAGGGACTCTGGAAACACCATATATTTT. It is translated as CASIWNRDSGNTIYF.

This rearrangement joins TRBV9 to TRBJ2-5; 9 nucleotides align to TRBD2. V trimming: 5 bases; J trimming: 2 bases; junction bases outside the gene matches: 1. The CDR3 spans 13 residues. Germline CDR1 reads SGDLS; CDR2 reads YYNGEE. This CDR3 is CASRGLAQETQYF. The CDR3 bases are TGTGCCAGCAGAGGACTAGCGCAAGAGACCCAGTACTTC. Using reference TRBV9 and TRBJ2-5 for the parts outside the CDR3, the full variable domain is DSGVTQTPKHLITATGQRVTLRCSPRSGDLSVYWYQQSLDQGLQFLIQYYNGEERAKGNILERFSAQQFPDLHSELNLSSLELGDSALYFCASRGLAQETQYFGPGTRLLVL.

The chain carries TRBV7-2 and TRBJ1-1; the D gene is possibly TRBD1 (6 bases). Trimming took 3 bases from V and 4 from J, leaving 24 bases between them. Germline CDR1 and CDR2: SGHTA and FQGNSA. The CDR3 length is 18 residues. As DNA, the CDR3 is TGTGCCAGCAGCTTGGCCCCAGCGCGGGGGGCGGATACCACTGAAGCTTTCTTT. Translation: CASSLAPARGADTTEAFF.

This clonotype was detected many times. The CDR3 DNA follows: TGTGCCAGCAGGCGGACAGGAGGTGTTAACGAGCAGTACTTC. Its protein is CASRRTGGVNEQYF. The rearrangement links TRBV28 to TRBJ2-7; TRBD1 aligns across 7 bases. Germline CDR1 is MDHEN and CDR2 is SYDVKM. The CDR3 covers 14 residues. V was pared by 6 bases and J by 5 bases, with 10 bases of the junction left unmatched.

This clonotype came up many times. CDR3 region: CASTDRDRGTDTQYF. DNA of the CDR3: TGTGCCAGCACTGACCGGGACAGGGGAACAGATACGCAGTATTTT. This chain connects TRBV6-1 to TRBJ2-3, with 10 nucleotides matching TRBD1. J gave up 3 bases and V 7 bases, and 7 bases lay outside the gene matches. Germline lookup yields CDR1 MNHNS and CDR2 SASEGT. The CDR3 extends over 15 amino acids.

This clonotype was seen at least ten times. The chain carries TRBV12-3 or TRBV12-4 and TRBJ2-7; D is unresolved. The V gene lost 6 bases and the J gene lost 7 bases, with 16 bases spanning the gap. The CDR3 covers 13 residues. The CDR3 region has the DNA TGTGCCAGCAGCCTTCCCCCTAGACGGGAGCAGTACTTC. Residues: CASSLPPRREQYF.

CDR3 amino acids: CASSTSPNTEAFF. DNA of the CDR3: TGTGCCAGCAGCACAAGCCCGAACACTGAAGCTTTCTTT. The chain uses TRBV12-3 or TRBV12-4 and TRBJ1-1; D not certain. With 6 bases removed from V and 1 base from J, the gap between germline ends came to 9 bases. The CDR3 runs to 13 residues.

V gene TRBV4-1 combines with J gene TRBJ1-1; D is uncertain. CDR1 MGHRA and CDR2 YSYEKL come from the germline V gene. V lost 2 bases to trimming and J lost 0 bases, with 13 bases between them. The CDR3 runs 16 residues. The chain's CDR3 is CASSQLAGIMNTEAFF. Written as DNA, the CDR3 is TGCGCCAGCAGCCAACTGGCAGGAATTATGAACACTGAAGCTTTCTTT.

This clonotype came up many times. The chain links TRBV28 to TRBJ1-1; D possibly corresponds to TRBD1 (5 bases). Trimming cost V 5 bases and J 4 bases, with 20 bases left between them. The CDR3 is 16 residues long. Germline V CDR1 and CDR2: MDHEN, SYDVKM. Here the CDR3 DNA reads TGTGCCAGCAGTCAATCGTGGGGGACCGCGGGCACTGAAGCTTTCTTT. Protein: CASSQSWGTAGTEAFF. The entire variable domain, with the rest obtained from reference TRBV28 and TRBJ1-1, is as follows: DVKVTQSSRYLVKRTGEKVFLECVQDMDHENMFWYRQDPGLGLRLIYFSYDVKMKEKGDIPEGYSVSREKKERFSLILESASTNQTSMYLCASSQSWGTAGTEAFFGQGTRLTVV.

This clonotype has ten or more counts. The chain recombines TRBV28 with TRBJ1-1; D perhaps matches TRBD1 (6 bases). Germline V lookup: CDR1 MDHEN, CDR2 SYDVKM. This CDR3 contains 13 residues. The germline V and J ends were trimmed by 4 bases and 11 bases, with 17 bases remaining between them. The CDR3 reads CASSSRTVRLAFF. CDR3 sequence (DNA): TGTGCCAGCAGTTCAAGGACAGTCCGGTTGGCTTTCTTT.

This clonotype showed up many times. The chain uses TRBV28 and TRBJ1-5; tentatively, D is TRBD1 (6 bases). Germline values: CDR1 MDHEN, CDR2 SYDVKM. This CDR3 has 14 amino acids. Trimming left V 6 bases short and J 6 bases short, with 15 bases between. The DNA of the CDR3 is TGTGCCAGCAGCATGACAGGAGGGGGTCAGCCCCAGCATTTT. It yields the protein CASSMTGGGQPQHF. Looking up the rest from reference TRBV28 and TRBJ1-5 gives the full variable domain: DVKVTQSSRYLVKRTGEKVFLECVQDMDHENMFWYRQDPGLGLRLIYFSYDVKMKEKGDIPEGYSVSREKKERFSLILESASTNQTSMYLCASSMTGGGQPQHFGDGTRLSIL.